The sequence of this T cell receptor (beta chain) was determined in a study of T cells after somatic rescue of genetic block. This table comes from immunoSEQ multiplex PCR, and its TCRdb copy is limited to in-frame clones, with some not included. The sample lists 70,000 or so clones; roughly 90% were seen once. This CDR3 contains 15 residues. V gave up 3 bases and J gave up 7 bases; unmatched junction bases: 10. Germline-derived CDR1 and CDR2 are GTSNPN and SVGIG (reference sequence). The source of this sequence is a middle-aged man. J is TRBJ2-1 and V is TRBV30; 9 positions agree with TRBD2. The specimen sequenced was peripheral blood mononuclear cells (PBMCs). CDR3 residues: CAWSPGLARGNEQFF. CDR3 DNA: TGTGCCTGGAGCCCCGGACTAGCGAGAGGGAATGAGCAGTTCTTC.